The T cell receptor (beta chain) under discussion was sequenced for a study of T cell responses to AZD1222 COVID-19 vaccine (dated by TCRdb to the early 2020s). Study-wide context: TCR sequencing covered roughly 230 trial participants: 207 given two doses of AZD1222 and around 26 given two doses of MenACWY control vaccine. Trial participants were enrolled by age into 18-55, 56-69 and 70-plus year subgroups, with roughly 160, 29 and 62 TCR-sequenced participants respectively.

The germline V gene gives CDR1 as LGHNA and CDR2 as YSLEER. V is cut by 1 base and J by 4 bases, and the space between the germline ends is 11 bases. The CDR3, cysteine through phenylalanine, is 15 amino acids long. Just CDR3 DNA is preserved here, 45 bases in frame from base 1. Remarks on this clone: The target of this receptor is not known. Base-call qualities are not available, and no considerably larger clone is one nucleotide away.

The CDR3 regions of human TCRbeta chains were analyzed by immunosequencing. From the authors' description of their analysis: TCRs in the repertoires were compared against a reference library of SARS-CoV-2-specific TCRs that had been generated with the MIRA antigen-specificity platform. Breadth was defined as the fraction of unique TCRs that were SARS-CoV-2-associated. Depth was defined as the fraction of total T cells that were SARS-CoV-2-associated. Using the MIRA data, every spike-specific TCR was mapped to the spike region that the TCR reacted to and assigned to either a CD4 or a CD8 class. Log10-transformed breadth and depth values were compared by one-way ANOVA with Sidak's multiple comparisons tests. The table was pulled from immuneACCESS by TCRdb, which kept in-frame rearrangements only. Such tables lose some clones; where checked, under half of the loss comes from unresolved V genes, and the rest has no known cause. That table is the source of V, J and clone size, and D and trimming were worked out from the DNA. For this sample there are 150,000 or so clones; about nine tenths appear just once. The top ten constitute approximately 4.2% of the sample.

The time point tag for this specimen amounts to: about 28 days (+/-7) after the second vaccine dose. In the paper's terms, the treatment or condition label means: meningococcal conjugate vaccine given as trial control. Vaccinee samples were obtained from the UK trials COV001 and COV002, which included a single-blind randomized controlled phase 2/3 trial of AZD1222 (ChAdOx1 nCoV-19) in healthy adults. Trial participant PBMC samples were collected at day 0 and day 28 after the second dose for TCRbeta chain sequencing. The paper as a whole reports these results and caveats: Participants were mostly white British, with more females than males. The authors suggested clonal diversity may have been underestimated. Conclusions about previously exposed vaccinees are limited because only a handful of AZD1222 recipients were SARS-CoV-2 seropositive at baseline. Nearly half of unique spike-specific TCRs reportedly recognized epitopes outside regions mutated in the B.1.351 and B.1.1.7 variants. The 56-69-year group was small, and its depth increase did not reach significance, likely because of low power. CD4 TCRs associated with the vaccine covered the entire spike protein, and the dominant responses were in regions 160-218 and 743-854. Because no samples from the day 14 peak response were available, repertoires could be characterized only after the peak T cell response. After two AZD1222 doses, spike-specific TCR breadth and depth were significantly higher than at day 0 and than in MenACWY recipients.

The clonotype originates from an adult who received the MenACWY meningococcal vaccine as a control. The V and J genes are TRBV4-3 and TRBJ1-5, with no reliable assignment of the D segment. The sample here was peripheral blood, taken 28 days after the second dose of the MenACWY control vaccine. The CDR3 region: CASSQVVSQNQPQHF. Here is the DNA: TGCGCCAGCAGCCAAGTCGTTAGCCAGAATCAGCCCCAGCATTTT.